The 21 T cell receptor beta chains listed next were all sequenced from one sample in a study of CXCR3-negative and CXCR3-positive naive CD8 T cells. Overall study results and limits: More hydrophobic TRB CDR3s occurred in CXCR3-positive than in CXCR3-negative naive cells.

The TRB libraries of cDNA were built by UMI-labeled 5' RACE. Reprocessing the 5' RACE reads, TCRdb reports a single entry for every CDR3 protein and omits DNA. Here the sample table reports under 150,000 distinct CDR3 sequences. No antigens are known for them. Sequenced sample: naive CXCR3+ CD8+ T cells from blood. Subset here: CD45RO-CCR7+CD27+CD95- naive CD8+ T cells expressing CXCR3 (TNR3+). The receptors were sampled from a human donor in good health. Some clones in this sample may be carry-over from other donors' samples.

The V call is TRBV7-9, the J call TRBJ2-7; absent DNA, TCRdb's TRBD2 call cannot be checked. The germline V gene has CDR1 SEHNR and CDR2 FQNEAQ (reference sequence). The CDR3 is made up of 14 amino acids. The CDR3 region is CASRPASGRREQYF.

J is TRBJ2-1 and V is TRBV18. The CDR3 spans 13 residues. The germline V gene has CDR1 KGHSH and CDR2 LQKENI. The CDR3 sequence: CASSASGGNEQFF.

The chain links TRBV12-3 or TRBV12-4 to TRBJ2-1. CDR3 length: 12 residues. CDR3 region: CASSTGINEQFF.

J is TRBJ2-5 and V is TRBV7-9. CDR3 size: 13 residues. The germline CDR1 and CDR2 sequences are SEHNR and FQNEAQ (reference sequence). CDR3 amino acids: CASRLDSEETQYF.

The chain has TRBV7-9 and TRBJ2-3; there is no DNA to check the TCRdb D call of TRBD2. Germline loops: CDR1 SEHNR, CDR2 FQNEAQ (reference sequence). The length of the CDR3 is 16 residues. The CDR3 protein is CASSPWAGGPIDTQYF.

The V and J genes are TRBV12-3 or TRBV12-4 and TRBJ2-2; TCRdb's D call of TRBD2 is untestable without DNA. The CDR3 contains 17 residues. CDR3 amino acids: CASSTLRRAANTGELFF.

This chain joins TRBV7-9 and TRBJ2-7; TCRdb selects TRBD1, and the lack of DNA leaves this call unchecked. The CDR3 covers 12 residues. Germline V gene data show CDR1 as SEHNR and CDR2 as FQNEAQ (reference sequence). The CDR3: CASSPDTLEQYF. The variable domain in full, with the rest retrieved from reference TRBV7-9 and TRBJ2-7, is DTGVSQNPRHKITKRGQNVTFRCDPISEHNRLYWYRQTLGQGPEFLTYFQNEAQLEKSRLLSDRFSAERPKGSFSTLEIQRTEQGDSAMYLCASSPDTLEQYFGPGTRLTVT.

The rearrangement uses TRBV4-1 and TRBJ1-3; absent DNA, TCRdb's TRBD1 call cannot be checked. Germline CDR1 is MGHRA and CDR2 is YSYEKL. The CDR3 is made up of 12 amino acids. The chain's CDR3 is CASSPPDTAIYF.

The V and J genes are TRBV27 and TRBJ2-4. CDR1 and CDR2 from the germline V gene are MNHEY and SMNVEV (reference sequence). This CDR3 region has 12 residues. This chain's CDR3 is CASSSTKHIQYF.

The V call is TRBV20-1, the J call TRBJ1-1. CDR3 length: 13 residues. Germline CDR1 and CDR2: DFQATT and SNEGSKA (reference sequence). This chain's CDR3 is CSARDRRNTEAFF.

The genes are TRBV20-1 and TRBJ2-7; TCRdb indicates TRBD2, and absent DNA this call remains unverified. The CDR3 has 15 amino acids. From germline, CDR1 is DFQATT and CDR2 SNEGSKA (reference sequence). This CDR3 is CSARDLASGSYEQYF.

The chain employs TRBV7-9 and TRBJ2-7; TCRdb lists TRBD2, though no DNA is available to test this call. The CDR3 loop spans 16 amino acids. In germline, CDR1 is SEHNR, CDR2 FQNEAQ (reference sequence). CDR3 sequence: CASSSSPGTSDYEQYF.

This chain links TRBV29-1 with TRBJ2-3; TCRdb reports TRBD1, a call that lacks DNA to check it against. Germline loops: CDR1 SQVTM, CDR2 ANQGSEA. This CDR3 spans 16 amino acids. The CDR3 spells CSVEGGRGHSTDTQYF.

The chain links TRBV6-2 or TRBV6-3 to TRBJ2-7; TCRdb gives TRBD1 as the D gene, but with no DNA this cannot be confirmed. The germline V gene encodes CDR1 MNHEY and CDR2 SVGEGT. The CDR3 length is 15 residues. CDR3 protein: CASSSTGFLSYEQYF.

The chain uses TRBV13 and TRBJ2-1; the TCRdb call, TRBD2, lacks DNA for checking. The CDR3 is made up of 13 amino acids. The germline CDR1 and CDR2 sequences are PRHDT and FYEKMQ (reference sequence). CDR3 loop: CASSSGRGYEQFF.

This rearrangement joins TRBV5-5 to TRBJ2-1; TCRdb outputs TRBD1, but without DNA this stays unchecked. This CDR3 region has 15 residues. From germline, CDR1 is SGHKS and CDR2 YYEKEE (reference sequence). CDR3 sequence reads: CASSQGQVDLSEQFF.

CDR3 residues: CASSLERTSYNEQFF. The V gene is TRBV28, the J gene TRBJ2-1; the D call of TRBD2 rests on TCRdb alone, since no DNA is present to check it. The CDR3 totals 15 residues. Germline V gene data show CDR1 as MDHEN and CDR2 as SYDVKM.

The J gene is TRBJ2-5, the V gene TRBV2. This CDR3 has 15 residues. The germline gives CDR1 SNHLY, CDR2 FYNNEI. The CDR3 loop is CASSQGHREQETQYF.

The J gene is TRBJ2-1, the V gene TRBV2; TCRdb designates TRBD2, a call that cannot be tested without DNA. The germline V gene has CDR1 SNHLY and CDR2 FYNNEI. The CDR3 is 15 amino acids. CDR3 region: CAWVGTAGGYNEQFF.

This sequence joins TRBV5-1 and TRBJ1-1; TCRdb gives TRBD1 as the D gene, but with no DNA this cannot be confirmed. There are 14 residues in the CDR3. Per germline, CDR1 SGHRS and CDR2 YFSETQ. This CDR3 is CASSKQGLGTEAFF. Full variable domain (remainder filled in from reference TRBV5-1 and TRBJ1-1): KAGVTQTPRYLIKTRGQQVTLSCSPISGHRSVSWYQQTPGQGLQFLFEYFSETQRNKGNFPGRFSGRQFSNSRSEMNVSTLELGDSALYLCASSKQGLGTEAFFGQGTRLTVV.

This rearrangement joins TRBV5-1 to TRBJ1-2. CDR3 length: 13 amino acids. Germline V gene sequence: CDR1 SGHRS, CDR2 YFSETQ. This CDR3 reads CASSFGVVYGYTF.